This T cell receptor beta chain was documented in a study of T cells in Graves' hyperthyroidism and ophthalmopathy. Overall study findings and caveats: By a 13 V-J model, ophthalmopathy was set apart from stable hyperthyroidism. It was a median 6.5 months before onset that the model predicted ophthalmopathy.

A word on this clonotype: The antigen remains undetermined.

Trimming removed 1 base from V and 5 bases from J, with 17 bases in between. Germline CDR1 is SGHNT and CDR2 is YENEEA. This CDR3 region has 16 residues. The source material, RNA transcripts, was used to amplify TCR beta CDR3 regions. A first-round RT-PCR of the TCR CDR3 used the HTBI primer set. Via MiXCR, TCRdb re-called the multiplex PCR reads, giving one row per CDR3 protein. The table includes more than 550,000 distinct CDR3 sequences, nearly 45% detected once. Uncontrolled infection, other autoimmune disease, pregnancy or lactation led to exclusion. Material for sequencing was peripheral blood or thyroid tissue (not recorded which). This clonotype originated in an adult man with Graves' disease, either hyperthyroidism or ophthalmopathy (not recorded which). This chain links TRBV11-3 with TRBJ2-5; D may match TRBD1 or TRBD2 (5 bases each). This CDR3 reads CASSLVGTAWGETQYF. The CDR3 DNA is TGTGCCAGCAGCTTAGTGGGTACAGCTTGGGGGGAGACCCAGTACTTC.